The next 27 T cell receptor beta chains were all read from a single sample in a study of T cells in Graves' hyperthyroidism and ophthalmopathy. RNA transcripts served as the template for amplifying TCR beta CDR3 regions. First-round RT-PCR with HTBI primers amplified the TCR CDR3 region. TCRdb ran MiXCR on the multiplex PCR reads and lists one entry per CDR3 protein. The profile shows approximately 530,000 distinct CDR3 sequences, approximately 15% of them singletons. Source material: blood. The receptor source for this set is a woman younger than 35 with Graves' hyperthyroidism.

The V and J genes are TRBV7-3 and TRBJ2-1, with 9 bases lining up with TRBD1. The CDR3 spans 16 residues. V shed 5 bases, J shed 6 bases, and the junction held 11 bases outside the gene matches. Germline CDR1 reads SGHTA; CDR2 reads FQGTGA. This chain's CDR3 is CASSLTGGGSRNEQFF. CDR3 bases: TGTGCCAGCAGCCTTACAGGGGGCGGGTCCCGCAATGAGCAGTTCTTC.

This clonotype was seen ten or more times. V usage is TRBV20-1 and J usage is TRBJ2-1; D tentatively reads TRBD1 or TRBD2 (5 bases each). This CDR3 spans 9 amino acids. CDR1 DFQATT and CDR2 SNEGSKA come from the germline V gene (reference sequence). Trimming removed 6 bases from V and 10 bases from J, with 7 bases in between. CDR3 region: CSAREEQFF. The DNA of the CDR3 is TGCAGTGCCAGGGAGGAGCAGTTCTTC.

In its sample, this clonotype was seen many times. This chain uses TRBV7-2 with TRBJ2-3; the D is unclear. The CDR3 has 14 residues. Trimming took off 0 bases at V and 6 bases at J, with 10 bases between the two ends. Germline V CDR1 and CDR2: SGHTA, FQGNSA. In nucleotides, the CDR3 is TGTGCCAGCAGCTTAGCGAACTCCTGGGATACGCAGTATTTT. Its protein product is CASSLANSWDTQYF.

In this sample, this clonotype turned up many times. The chain carries TRBV11-3 and TRBJ2-1; 8 bases fit TRBD2. Germline trimming cut 4 bases from V and 5 bases from J; bases unmatched to any gene: 10. The length of the CDR3 is 16 residues. CDR1 is SGHNT and CDR2 is YENEEA in the germline V gene. This CDR3 is CASSSSFAGGNNEQFF. CDR3 nucleotide sequence: TGTGCCAGCAGCTCCTCTTTTGCGGGGGGCAACAATGAGCAGTTCTTC.

Many counts were recorded for this clonotype. The chain uses TRBV28 and TRBJ1-3; D remains ambiguous. The CDR3 loop spans 12 amino acids. Germline V gene sequence: CDR1 MDHEN, CDR2 SYDVKM. V lost 6 bases, J lost 7 bases, and 10 bases lay in between. As DNA, the CDR3 is TGTGCCAGCAGCCGGATGGGTAACACCATATATTTT. This gives the protein CASSRMGNTIYF.

Ten or more counts support this clonotype. The J gene is TRBJ2-7, the V gene TRBV28; TRBD1 matches 10 bases. This CDR3 is 15 amino acids long. With V trimmed by 6 bases and J by 1 base, 6 bases remained unmatched. Germline CDR1 MDHEN, CDR2 SYDVKM. The CDR3 DNA is TGTGCCAGCAGAAGACAGGGGGCAAAATCCTACGAGCAGTACTTC. Its translation is CASRRQGAKSYEQYF.

DNA for the CDR3: TGTGCCAGCAGCGGGGGGCCGGGCTCCTACGAGCAGTACTTC. Amino acids: CASSGGPGSYEQYF. This chain links TRBV9 with TRBJ2-7, with D maybe TRBD1 (6 bases). This CDR3 has 14 amino acids. Germline V gene lookup returns CDR1 SGDLS and CDR2 YYNGEE. Trimming took off 3 bases at V and 0 bases at J, with 10 bases between the two ends. The full variable domain, its missing parts supplied by reference TRBV9 and TRBJ2-7, is DSGVTQTPKHLITATGQRVTLRCSPRSGDLSVYWYQQSLDQGLQFLIQYYNGEERAKGNILERFSAQQFPDLHSELNLSSLELGDSALYFCASSGGPGSYEQYFGPGTRLTVT.

This clonotype was seen at least ten times. The rearrangement links TRBV7-2 to TRBJ2-1; TRBD1 matches 9 bases. CDR3 length: 15 amino acids. From germline, CDR1 is SGHTA and CDR2 FQGNSA. V lost 5 bases, J lost 4 bases, and 6 bases stayed unmatched. For the CDR3, the DNA is TGTGCCAGCAGCCCAAAGACAGGGGGTTACAATGAGCAGTTCTTC. Its translation: CASSPKTGGYNEQFF.

This clonotype occurred a few times. The chain is built from TRBV4-1 and TRBJ1-5, with D possibly TRBD1 on 5 matching bases. V lost 3 bases to trimming and J lost 5 bases, with 14 bases between them. The V gene's germline CDR1 is MGHRA and CDR2 YSYEKL. The CDR3 runs 15 residues. In nucleotides, the CDR3 is TGCGCCAGCAGCCAGGGGACCGGGGTGGATCAGCCCCAGCATTTT. Amino acids: CASSQGTGVDQPQHF.

This clonotype was seen repeatedly, ten times or more. CDR3 DNA sequence: TGTGCCAGCAGTTCCCACAGAGGGAATGAAAAACTGTTTTTT. It is translated as CASSSHRGNEKLFF. The chain uses TRBV28 and TRBJ1-4; D unclear. This CDR3 spans 14 amino acids. V lost 4 bases and J 5 bases, leaving 11 bases between the germline ends. The V gene's germline CDR1 is MDHEN and CDR2 SYDVKM.

Only a few counts were recorded for this clonotype. The chain is built from TRBV2 and TRBJ2-5; no reliable D call. The length of the CDR3 is 11 residues. Trimming stripped 0 bases from V and 7 bases from J, with 3 bases between. The germline V gene has CDR1 SNHLY and CDR2 FYNNEI. The CDR3 is CASSEAGTQYF. The CDR3 DNA is TGTGCCAGCAGTGAAGCAGGGACCCAGTACTTC.

The chain combines TRBV6-4 with TRBJ1-1; D is uncertain. Deletions cut 11 bases from V and 4 bases from J, with 14 bases between. The CDR3 loop spans 12 amino acids. The germline CDR1 and CDR2 sequences are MRHNA and SNTAGT. The CDR3 sequence is CASIHWGTEAFF. The CDR3, as DNA: TGTGCCTCGATTCATTGGGGCACTGAAGCTTTCTTT.

The CDR3 loop is CSARSGRVPGEQYF. In nucleotides, the CDR3 is TGCAGTGCTAGATCTGGGAGGGTCCCGGGGGAGCAGTACTTC. The rearrangement uses TRBV20-1 and TRBJ2-7, with 7 bases lining up with TRBD2. This CDR3 is built from 14 residues. The J segment lost 7 bases and the V segment lost 2 bases, leaving 11 bases of the junction unmatched. The germline CDR1 and CDR2 sequences are DFQATT and SNEGSKA (reference sequence).

This clonotype has at least ten counts. The rearrangement links TRBV20-1 to TRBJ2-7; TRBD2 aligns across 11 bases. The CDR3 totals 14 residues. CDR1 and CDR2 from the germline V gene are DFQATT and SNEGSKA (reference sequence). Trimming cost V 6 bases and J 2 bases; bases outside gene matches: 6. Here the CDR3 DNA reads TGCAGTGCCGAACCGACTAGCGGGGCCTACGAGCAGTACTTC. Translated: CSAEPTSGAYEQYF.

In this sample, this clonotype turned up many times. This CDR3 is CASIEGIRKSVYGYTF. The CDR3 bases are TGTGCCAGTATTGAGGGGATTCGGAAGTCGGTCTATGGCTACACCTTC. The chain recombines TRBV19 with TRBJ1-2; TRBD1 might be the D (5 bases). The CDR3 extends over 16 amino acids. V shed 7 bases and J shed 4 bases, with 22 bases lying between them. Germline V gene data show CDR1 as LNHDA and CDR2 as SQIVND (reference sequence).

This clonotype was counted only a few times. The chain carries TRBV11-3 and TRBJ2-2; 7 bases are a match to TRBD2. Germline values: CDR1 SGHNT, CDR2 YENEEA. This CDR3 comprises 14 residues. Unmatched junction bases numbered 2, after V lost 3 bases and J lost 4 bases. The CDR3 DNA reads TGTGCCAGCAGCTTGGAGCGGGGCACCGGGGAGCTGTTTTTT. As protein: CASSLERGTGELFF.

The chain links TRBV5-6 to TRBJ1-1; D call uncertain. Germline-derived CDR1 and CDR2 are SGHDT and YYEEEE. CDR3 length equals 15 residues. V was cut by 2 bases and J by 6 bases, with 17 bases left in between. CDR3: CASSFNDRDHAEAFF. Here the CDR3 DNA reads TGTGCCAGCAGCTTTAACGACCGGGATCACGCTGAAGCTTTCTTT.

This clonotype was seen many times. The rearrangement uses TRBV28 and TRBJ1-5; D remains ambiguous. The CDR3 is made up of 17 amino acids. The germline CDR1 and CDR2 sequences are MDHEN and SYDVKM. Trimming took off 5 bases at V and 0 bases at J, with 17 bases between the two ends. In DNA form, the CDR3 reads TGTGCCAGCAGTATAGGGAGGCGGAGGACTAGCAATCAGCCCCAGCATTTT. Translation: CASSIGRRRTSNQPQHF.

This clonotype was picked up many times. The rearrangement links TRBV12-3 or TRBV12-4 to TRBJ1-5, with 7 bases aligning to TRBD1. After removal of 6 bases from V and 5 bases from J, the junction contained 4 bases not matched to a gene. CDR3 length: 13 residues. In DNA form, the CDR3 reads TGTGCCAGCAGAGACAGGGAGGATCAGCCCCAGCATTTT. Translation gives CASRDREDQPQHF.

This clonotype was picked up many times. This sequence joins TRBV3-1 and TRBJ2-1, with unresolved D. The germline CDR1 and CDR2 sequences are LGHDT and YNNKEL (reference sequence). The CDR3 has 15 amino acids. The V end lost 5 bases, the J end lost 0 bases, and 11 bases lay between the germline ends. CDR3 DNA sequence: TGTGCCAGCAGCGTCGGTTCGAGCTCCTACAATGAGCAGTTCTTC. Its translation: CASSVGSSSYNEQFF.

This clonotype has only a few counts. This chain uses TRBV10-3 with TRBJ1-1, with 10 nucleotides matching TRBD1. With V trimmed by 6 bases and J by 6 bases, 7 bases remained unmatched. The CDR3 is 14 residues long. CDR1 is ENHRY and CDR2 is SYGVKD in the germline V gene. CDR3 sequence (DNA): TGTGCCATCAGCCCGGGACAGGGGAGGTCTGAAGCTTTCTTT. Its protein product is CAISPGQGRSEAFF.

This clonotype was recorded at least ten times. The J gene is TRBJ2-3, the V gene TRBV5-1; TRBD1 matches 7 bases. This CDR3 is built from 16 residues. Germline loops: CDR1 SGHRS, CDR2 YFSETQ. J lost 3 bases, V lost 4 bases, and 11 bases had no gene match. The CDR3 DNA reads TGCGCCAGCAGCCGTTGGCCGGGACAGATGACAGATACGCAGTATTTT. Its protein is CASSRWPGQMTDTQYF.

This clonotype was detected ten times or more. The CDR3 DNA is TGCAGCGTGGGGGGTGGTAGCGGGAGCAGTAGGCAGTTCTTC. Its protein is CSVGGGSGSSRQFF. The J gene is TRBJ2-1, the V gene TRBV29-1, with 9 bases lining up with TRBD2. After removal of 6 bases from V and 12 bases from J, the junction contained 15 bases not matched to a gene. The CDR3 sequence is 14 residues long. Germline CDR1 reads SQVTM; CDR2 reads ANQGSEA.

The chain has TRBV13 and TRBJ2-2, with D maybe TRBD2 (5 bases). Trimming removed 5 bases from V and 8 bases from J, with 12 bases in between. The length of the CDR3 is 13 residues. Germline CDR1 reads PRHDT; CDR2 reads FYEKMQ (reference sequence). Here the CDR3 reads CASSPRGRGELFF. The DNA for the CDR3 is TGTGCCAGCAGCCCCCGGGGTAGAGGGGAGCTGTTTTTT.

The chain recombines TRBV19 with TRBJ2-1; 9 bases align to TRBD1. The CDR3 runs 18 residues. V lost 5 bases to trimming and J lost 6 bases; unmatched junction nucleotides: 17. Germline lookup yields CDR1 LNHDA and CDR2 SQIVND (reference sequence). CDR3 DNA sequence: TGTGCCAGTAGTGAGATAGGACAGGGGAAAGGAAGCAGCAATGAGCAGTTCTTC. This sequence encodes CASSEIGQGKGSSNEQFF. The whole variable domain, filled in from reference TRBV19 and TRBJ2-1, reads DGGITQSPKYLFRKEGQNVTLSCEQNLNHDAMYWYRQDPGQGLRLIYYSQIVNDFQKGDIAEGYSVSREKKESFPLTVTSAQKNPTAFYLCASSEIGQGKGSSNEQFFGPGTRLTVL.

This clonotype was observed once. The V gene is TRBV4-3, the J gene TRBJ2-3; TRBD2 agrees at 8 bases. Germline V CDR1 and CDR2: LGHNA, YSLEER. Losses at the gene ends were 4 bases for V and 2 bases for J; bases not matched to a gene: 5. This CDR3 is built from 15 residues. CDR3 residues: CASSPMTSDTDTQYF. Here the CDR3 DNA reads TGCGCCAGCAGCCCAATGACTAGCGACACAGATACGCAGTATTTT.

This clonotype has a count of ten or more. The chain uses TRBV2 and TRBJ2-3; weak D call: TRBD2 (5 bases). The length of the CDR3 is 15 residues. Germline V lookup: CDR1 SNHLY, CDR2 FYNNEI. Trimming left V 2 bases short and J 1 base short, with 10 bases between. CDR3: CASSESGIGTDTQYF. DNA of the CDR3: TGTGCCAGCAGTGAATCGGGAATCGGCACAGATACGCAGTATTTT.